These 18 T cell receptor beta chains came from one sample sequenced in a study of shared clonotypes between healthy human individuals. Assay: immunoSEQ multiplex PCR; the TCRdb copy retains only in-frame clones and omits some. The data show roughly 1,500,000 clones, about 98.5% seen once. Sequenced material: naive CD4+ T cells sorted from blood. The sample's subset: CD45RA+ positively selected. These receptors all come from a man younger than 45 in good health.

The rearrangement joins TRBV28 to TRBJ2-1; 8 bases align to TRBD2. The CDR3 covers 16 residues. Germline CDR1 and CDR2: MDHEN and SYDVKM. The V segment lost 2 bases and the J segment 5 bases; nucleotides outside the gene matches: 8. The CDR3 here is CASSLRRSGSNNEQFF. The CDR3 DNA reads TGTGCCAGCAGTTTAAGAAGGAGCGGGAGTAACAATGAGCAGTTCTTC.

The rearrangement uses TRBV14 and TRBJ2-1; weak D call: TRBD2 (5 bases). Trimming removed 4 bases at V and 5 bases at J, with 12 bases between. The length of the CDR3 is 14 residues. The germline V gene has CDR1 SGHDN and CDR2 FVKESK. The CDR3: CASSRLGSHNEQFF. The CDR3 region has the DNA TGTGCCAGCAGCCGATTAGGGAGCCACAATGAGCAGTTCTTC.

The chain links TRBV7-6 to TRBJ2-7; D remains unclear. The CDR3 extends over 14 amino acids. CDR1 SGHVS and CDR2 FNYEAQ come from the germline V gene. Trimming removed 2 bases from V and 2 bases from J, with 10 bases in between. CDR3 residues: CASSLSVSPYEQYF. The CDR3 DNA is TGTGCCAGCAGCTTATCGGTCAGCCCCTACGAGCAGTACTTC.

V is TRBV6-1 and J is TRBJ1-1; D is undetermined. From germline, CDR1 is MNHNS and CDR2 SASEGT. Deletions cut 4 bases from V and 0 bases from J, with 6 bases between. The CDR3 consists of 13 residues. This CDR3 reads CASSVKVNTEAFF. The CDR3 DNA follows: TGTGCCAGCAGTGTTAAGGTGAACACTGAAGCTTTCTTT.

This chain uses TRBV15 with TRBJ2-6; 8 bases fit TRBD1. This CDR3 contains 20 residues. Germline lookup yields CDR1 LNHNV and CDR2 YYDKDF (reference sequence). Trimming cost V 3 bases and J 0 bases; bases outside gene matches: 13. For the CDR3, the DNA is TGTGCCACCAGCAGGTGGGGAGGCAGGGGGCGGAACTCTGGGGCCAACGTCCTGACTTTC. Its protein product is CATSRWGGRGRNSGANVLTF.

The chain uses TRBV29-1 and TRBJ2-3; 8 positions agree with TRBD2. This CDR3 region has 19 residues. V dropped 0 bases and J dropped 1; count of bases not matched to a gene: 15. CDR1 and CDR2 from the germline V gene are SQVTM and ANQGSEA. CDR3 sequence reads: CSVEDQGSGMLGGTDTQYF. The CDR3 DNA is TGCAGCGTTGAAGATCAGGGTAGCGGGATGCTGGGGGGCACAGATACGCAGTATTTT.

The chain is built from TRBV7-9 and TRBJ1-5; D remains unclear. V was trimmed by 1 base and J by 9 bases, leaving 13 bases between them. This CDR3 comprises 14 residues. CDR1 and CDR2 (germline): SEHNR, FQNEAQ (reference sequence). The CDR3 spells CASSLEGGVRPQHF. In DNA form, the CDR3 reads TGTGCCAGCAGCTTAGAGGGCGGGGTACGGCCCCAGCATTTT.

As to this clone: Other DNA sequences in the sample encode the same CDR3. The CDR3 is CASSQGGYEQYF. The DNA of the CDR3 is TGCGCCAGCAGTCAGGGGGGCTACGAGCAGTACTTC. The chain has TRBV10-2 and TRBJ2-7, with D possibly matching TRBD1 (7 bases). Trimming stripped 5 bases from V and 3 bases from J, with 8 bases between. CDR3 length: 12 amino acids. Germline V gene lookup returns CDR1 WSHSY and CDR2 SAAADI.

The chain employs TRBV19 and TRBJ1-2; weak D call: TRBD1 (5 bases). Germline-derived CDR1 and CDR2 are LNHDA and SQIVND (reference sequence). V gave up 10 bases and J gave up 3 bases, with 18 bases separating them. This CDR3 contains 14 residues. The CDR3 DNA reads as TGTGCCATTAGGGGCGCCCATTCGGACTATGGCTACACCTTC. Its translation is CAIRGAHSDYGYTF.

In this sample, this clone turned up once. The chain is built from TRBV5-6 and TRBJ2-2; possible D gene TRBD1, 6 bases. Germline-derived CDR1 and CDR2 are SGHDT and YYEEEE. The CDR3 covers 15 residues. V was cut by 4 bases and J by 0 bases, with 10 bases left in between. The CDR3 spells CASSAQGPNTGELFF. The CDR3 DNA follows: TGTGCCAGCAGCGCGCAGGGGCCGAACACCGGGGAGCTGTTTTTT.

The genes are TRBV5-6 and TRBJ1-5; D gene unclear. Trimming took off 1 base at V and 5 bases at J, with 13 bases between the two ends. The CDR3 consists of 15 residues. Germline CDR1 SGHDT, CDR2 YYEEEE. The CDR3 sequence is CASSLKGGEYQPQHF. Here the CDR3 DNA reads TGTGCCAGCAGCTTGAAGGGAGGAGAGTATCAGCCCCAGCATTTT.

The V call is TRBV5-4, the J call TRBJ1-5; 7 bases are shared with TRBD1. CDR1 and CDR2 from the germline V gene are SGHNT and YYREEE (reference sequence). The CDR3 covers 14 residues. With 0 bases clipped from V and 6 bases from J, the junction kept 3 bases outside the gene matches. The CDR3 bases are TGTGCCAGCAGCTTGGGAGGGGGCGGTCAGCCCCAGCATTTT. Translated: CASSLGGGGQPQHF.

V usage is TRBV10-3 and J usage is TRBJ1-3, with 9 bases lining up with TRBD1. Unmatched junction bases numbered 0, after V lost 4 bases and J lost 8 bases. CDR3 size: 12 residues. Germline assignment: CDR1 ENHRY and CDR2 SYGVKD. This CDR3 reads CAISGTGDTIYF. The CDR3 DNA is TGTGCCATCAGTGGGACAGGGGACACCATATATTTT.

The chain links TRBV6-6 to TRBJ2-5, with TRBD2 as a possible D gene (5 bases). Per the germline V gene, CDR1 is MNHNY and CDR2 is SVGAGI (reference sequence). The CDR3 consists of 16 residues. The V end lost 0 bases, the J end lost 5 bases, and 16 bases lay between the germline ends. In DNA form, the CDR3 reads TGTGCCAGCAGTTACTCTCCGATGAGAGGGAACGAGACCCAGTACTTC. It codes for CASSYSPMRGNETQYF.

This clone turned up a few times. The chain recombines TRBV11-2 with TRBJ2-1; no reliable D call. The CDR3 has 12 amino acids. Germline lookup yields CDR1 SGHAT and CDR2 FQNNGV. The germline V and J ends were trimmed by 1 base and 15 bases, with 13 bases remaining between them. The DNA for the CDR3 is TGTGCCAGCAGCTTAGGTACGGTTGCCCCGTTCTTC. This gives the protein CASSLGTVAPFF.

In DNA, the CDR3 is TGTGCCACGACCGGGAGCTCCTACAATGAGCAGTTCTTC. Translated, it gives CATTGSSYNEQFF. The chain carries TRBV10-3 and TRBJ2-1, with D possibly TRBD2 on 6 matching bases. The CDR3 runs to 13 residues. Between the trimmed V and J ends, which lost 10 bases and 0 bases, there was a span of 10 bases. CDR1 and CDR2 from the germline V gene are ENHRY and SYGVKD.

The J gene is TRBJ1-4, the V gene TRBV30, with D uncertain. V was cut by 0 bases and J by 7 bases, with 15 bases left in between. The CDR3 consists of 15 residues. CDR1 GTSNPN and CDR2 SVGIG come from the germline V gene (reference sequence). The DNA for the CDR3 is TGTGCCTGGAGTGTAGCTTTCCGGGGTAGTGAAAAACTGTTTTTT. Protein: CAWSVAFRGSEKLFF. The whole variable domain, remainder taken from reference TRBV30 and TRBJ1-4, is SQTIHQWPATLVQPVGSPLSLECTVEGTSNPNLYWYRQAAGRGLQLLFYSVGIGQISSEVPQNLSASRPQDRQFILSSKKLLLSDSGFYLCAWSVAFRGSEKLFFGSGTQLSVL.

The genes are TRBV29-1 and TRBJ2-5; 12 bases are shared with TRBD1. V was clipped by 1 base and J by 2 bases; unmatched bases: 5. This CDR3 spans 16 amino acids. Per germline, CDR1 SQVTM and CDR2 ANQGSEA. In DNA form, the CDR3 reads TGCAGCGTTGAAGCGGGGGACAGGGGGCCTCAAGAGACCCAGTACTTC. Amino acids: CSVEAGDRGPQETQYF.